This entry lists 25 T cell receptor beta chains sequenced from one sample in a study of Graves' ophthalmopathy and Graves' hyperthyroidism. Researchers took RNA transcripts and amplified TCR beta CDR3 regions from them. First-round RT-PCR employed HTBI primers, with a second-round multiplex PCR after it. MiXCR, run by TCRdb on the multiplex PCR reads, gives a single entry per CDR3 protein. The profile covers more than 1,000,000 distinct CDR3 sequences, with about two fifths appearing a single time and 8.5% to 14% taken by the ten largest. The sequenced sample consisted of peripheral blood or thyroid tissue (not recorded which). The receptors were sampled from an adult man with Graves' hyperthyroidism.

The rearrangement joins TRBV10-2 to TRBJ2-7; TRBD1 aligns across 10 bases. J was trimmed by 8 bases and V by 2 bases; bases with no gene match: 6. From germline, CDR1 is WSHSY and CDR2 SAAADI. The CDR3 consists of 14 residues. The CDR3: CASSEAGTGDKQYF. DNA of the CDR3: TGCGCCAGCAGTGAGGCCGGGACAGGGGACAAGCAGTACTTC.

This clonotype was detected a few times. A much larger clone is a single base away; this may be a read error. The V gene is TRBV12-3 or TRBV12-4, the J gene TRBJ2-5; D tentatively reads TRBD1 or TRBD2 (6 bases each). V was shortened by 8 bases and J by 7 bases, with 17 bases between the two germline ends. CDR3 length: 13 amino acids. The DNA for the CDR3 is TGTGCCAGCGTACAGGGATGGGGAGGGACCCAGTACTTC. Its translation: CASVQGWGGTQYF.

This clonotype was counted many times. The gene calls are TRBV9 and TRBJ2-7, with TRBD1 matching over 7 bases. Unmatched junction bases numbered 9, after V lost 6 bases and J lost 0 bases. There are 15 residues in the CDR3. Looked up from germline, CDR1 is SGDLS and CDR2 is YYNGEE. In DNA, the CDR3 is TGTGCCAGCACCAAGGGGGCAGAGATCTCCTACGAGCAGTACTTC. Encoded protein: CASTKGAEISYEQYF. Variable domain in full (rest from reference TRBV9 and TRBJ2-7): DSGVTQTPKHLITATGQRVTLRCSPRSGDLSVYWYQQSLDQGLQFLIQYYNGEERAKGNILERFSAQQFPDLHSELNLSSLELGDSALYFCASTKGAEISYEQYFGPGTRLTVT.

This chain joins TRBV19 and TRBJ1-2; tentative D call: TRBD1 (5 bases). Looked up from germline, CDR1 is LNHDA and CDR2 is SQIVND (reference sequence). The length of the CDR3 is 12 residues. V lost 7 bases, J lost 7 bases, and 13 bases lay in between. The CDR3 is CASTRQYLGYTF. The CDR3 coding sequence is TGTGCCAGTACTCGACAGTATCTTGGCTACACCTTC.

This clonotype has at least ten counts. This chain connects TRBV7-7 to TRBJ2-2; no definite D call. Germline V gives CDR1 SSHAT, CDR2 FNYEAQ (reference sequence). V lost 5 bases and J lost 4, with 14 bases in between. The CDR3 has 15 amino acids. The CDR3 coding sequence is TGTGCCAGCAGCCCCCGGGCAGTCGGCACCGGGGAGCTGTTTTTT. Translation gives CASSPRAVGTGELFF.

This clonotype has a count of ten or more. The chain couples TRBV7-9 to TRBJ1-1, with D possibly being TRBD1 (5 bases). The CDR3 extends over 15 amino acids. Deletions cut 1 base from V and 6 bases from J, with 15 bases between. The germline V gene encodes CDR1 SEHNR and CDR2 FQNEAQ (reference sequence). CDR3 protein: CASSLVDGWGPEAFF. Written as DNA, the CDR3 is TGTGCCAGCAGCTTAGTGGACGGATGGGGACCTGAAGCTTTCTTT.

V gene TRBV2 combines with J gene TRBJ2-7; TRBD1 matches 10 bases. Unmatched junction bases numbered 4, after V lost 11 bases and J lost 3 bases. This CDR3 has 12 residues. Germline values: CDR1 SNHLY, CDR2 FYNNEI. The CDR3 DNA is TGTGCCGACAGGGGGCGCATCTACGAGCAGTACTTC. Translating gives CADRGRIYEQYF.

The genes are TRBV29-1 and TRBJ1-4, with 8 bases identical to TRBD1. CDR1 and CDR2 from the germline V gene are SQVTM and ANQGSEA. This CDR3 has 12 amino acids. Losses at the gene ends were 6 bases for V and 8 bases for J; bases not matched to a gene: 5. CDR3 sequence: CSVTGDSEKLFF. Here the CDR3 DNA reads TGCAGCGTGACAGGGGATTCGGAAAAACTGTTTTTT. Using reference TRBV29-1 and TRBJ1-4 for the parts outside the CDR3, the full variable domain is SAVISQKPSRDICQRGTSLTIQCQVDSQVTMMFWYRQQPGQSLTLIATANQGSEATYESGFVIDKFPISRPNLTFSTLTVSNMSPEDSSIYLCSVTGDSEKLFFGSGTQLSVL.

The gene calls are TRBV7-2 and TRBJ1-1; 7 nucleotides align to TRBD1. V lost 5 bases and J lost 4; bases outside the gene matches: 10. Germline CDR1 reads SGHTA; CDR2 reads FQGNSA. CDR3 size: 15 residues. CDR3 nucleotide sequence: TGTGCCAGCAGCGTTGACAGGGTGTTAGGCACTGAAGCTTTCTTT. It codes for CASSVDRVLGTEAFF.

This clonotype was recorded at least ten times. The chain couples TRBV6-5 to TRBJ2-7; D is possibly TRBD1 or TRBD2 (5 bases each). Deletions cut 2 bases from V and 7 bases from J, with 12 bases between. CDR1 MNHEY and CDR2 SVGAGI come from the germline V gene. The CDR3 contains 13 residues. The CDR3 loop reads CASSYQRGGEQYF. The CDR3 region has the DNA TGTGCCAGCAGTTACCAACGGGGCGGAGAGCAGTACTTC.

In this sample, this clonotype turned up many times. The chain carries TRBV29-1 and TRBJ1-2; D perhaps matches TRBD1 (5 bases). Germline CDR1 and CDR2: SQVTM and ANQGSEA. Trimming cost V 4 bases and J 5 bases, with 8 bases left between them. The CDR3 covers 11 residues. The DNA of the CDR3 is TGCAGCGTTGGACAGAGATATGGCTACACCTTC. This codes for CSVGQRYGYTF.

The V and J genes are TRBV29-1 and TRBJ2-1, with D unresolved. V lost 4 bases and J lost 4, with 5 bases in between. Per germline, CDR1 SQVTM and CDR2 ANQGSEA. This CDR3 is built from 11 residues. CDR3 bases: TGCAGCGTTGTTTTATACAATGAGCAGTTCTTC. Encoded protein: CSVVLYNEQFF.

The J gene is TRBJ2-2, the V gene TRBV20-1, with D perhaps assigned TRBD1 or TRBD2 (5 bases each). Trimming pared 6 bases from V and 1 base from J, leaving 21 bases between. Germline assignment: CDR1 DFQATT and CDR2 SNEGSKA (reference sequence). This CDR3 is built from 17 residues. The DNA of the CDR3 is TGCAGTGCCTTTGCTTCCCGGGACGGGAAGAACACCGGGGAGCTGTTTTTT. The encoded protein is CSAFASRDGKNTGELFF.

This clonotype has a count of ten or more. The V gene is TRBV14, the J gene TRBJ2-7; no clear D. Germline V gene lookup returns CDR1 SGHDN and CDR2 FVKESK. The CDR3 sequence is 13 residues long. With 3 bases removed from V and 3 bases from J, the gap between germline ends came to 9 bases. The CDR3 protein is CASSHLLNYEQYF. The CDR3, as DNA: TGTGCCAGCAGCCACCTACTAAACTACGAGCAGTACTTC.

The chain is built from TRBV29-1 and TRBJ1-4; 9 nucleotides match TRBD1. Germline CDR1 and CDR2: SQVTM and ANQGSEA. The CDR3 extends over 21 amino acids. V was clipped by 0 bases and J by 7 bases; unmatched bases: 24. This CDR3 is CSVEDVASRDRAIGGTEKLFF. CDR3 in DNA: TGCAGCGTTGAAGATGTCGCGTCACGGGACAGGGCCATAGGGGGGACTGAAAAACTGTTTTTT.

The sample holds many counts of this clonotype. V and J are TRBV29-1 and TRBJ2-7; no reliable D call. Deletions cut 1 base from V and 6 bases from J, with 10 bases between. The CDR3 covers 12 residues. CDR1 is SQVTM and CDR2 is ANQGSEA in the germline V gene. The CDR3 here is CSVEVARREQYF. CDR3 sequence (DNA): TGCAGCGTTGAAGTTGCTAGACGCGAGCAGTACTTC.

This clonotype showed up many times. The chain is built from TRBV7-3 and TRBJ2-7, with TRBD1 matching over 9 bases. CDR3 length: 16 amino acids. The V and J ends lost 2 bases and 2 bases, in that order; junction bases with no gene match: 7. Looked up from germline, CDR1 is SGHTA and CDR2 is FQGTGA. This CDR3 is CASSLERGQGTYEQYF. The CDR3 DNA reads TGTGCCAGCAGCTTAGAACGTGGACAGGGGACCTACGAGCAGTACTTC. Variable domain in full (rest from reference TRBV7-3 and TRBJ2-7): GAGVSQTPSNKVTEKGKYVELRCDPISGHTALYWYRQSLGQGPEFLIYFQGTGAADDSGLPNDRFFAVRPEGSVSTLKIQRTERGDSAVYLCASSLERGQGTYEQYFGPGTRLTVT.

With regard to this clonotype: It may be a read error: a sequence one base away is much more abundant. The chain combines TRBV20-1 with TRBJ1-6; a possible D gene is TRBD1 (6 bases). The CDR3 covers 13 residues. Per germline, CDR1 DFQATT and CDR2 SNEGSKA (reference sequence). The DNA of the CDR3 is TGCAGTGCCCTGGGACATTTAGACTCACCCCCCCACTTT. Translated, it gives CSALGHLDSPPHF.

This clonotype was counted at least ten times. The J gene is TRBJ1-4, the V gene TRBV7-2, with a weak D call TRBD1 (6 bases). Germline lookup yields CDR1 SGHTA and CDR2 FQGNSA. The CDR3 has 14 amino acids. The germline V and J ends were trimmed by 3 bases and 3 bases, with 8 bases remaining between them. The CDR3 sequence: CASSLGGPNEKLFF. In nucleotides, the CDR3 is TGTGCCAGCAGCTTGGGGGGCCCTAATGAAAAACTGTTTTTT.

The rearrangement joins TRBV5-1 to TRBJ2-5; perhaps TRBD1 as D (6 bases). The CDR3 spans 12 residues. V lost 4 bases, J lost 7 bases, and 11 bases lay in between. From germline, CDR1 is SGHRS and CDR2 YFSETQ. The CDR3 nucleotides read TGCGCCAGCAGCGTCATACAGGGGACCCAGTACTTC. It codes for CASSVIQGTQYF.

The chain uses TRBV19 and TRBJ2-2, with a possible D match to TRBD2 (5 bases). Germline values: CDR1 LNHDA, CDR2 SQIVND (reference sequence). V lost 9 bases, J lost 2 bases, and 16 bases lay in between. CDR3 size: 15 residues. Here the CDR3 reads CASSLTGINTGELFF. The CDR3 nucleotides are TGTGCCAGCAGCTTAACCGGGATTAACACCGGGGAGCTGTTTTTT.

The DNA for the CDR3 is TGTGCCAGCACCTCAGGTGAGGCGGTTGTCTTCGAGCAGTACTTC. Amino acid sequence: CASTSGEAVVFEQYF. The chain uses TRBV13 and TRBJ2-7; D is ambiguous. The CDR3 is 15 amino acids. Germline V CDR1 and CDR2: PRHDT, FYEKMQ (reference sequence). V was shortened by 7 bases and J by 6 bases, with 22 bases between the two germline ends.

The V gene is TRBV24-1, the J gene TRBJ1-6, with D perhaps TRBD1 (5 bases). The CDR3 runs 16 residues. Germline CDR1 KGHDR, CDR2 SFDVKD. V shed 5 bases and J shed 9 bases, with 19 bases lying between them. The CDR3, as DNA: TGTGCCACCAGTGCTACCAAGGGGCAAATAGTTTCACCCCTCCACTTT. It specifies CATSATKGQIVSPLHF.

This clonotype came up many times. This chain connects TRBV5-4 to TRBJ2-6; the D call may be TRBD1 or TRBD2 (5 bases each). CDR1 is SGHNT, CDR2 YYREEE, per germline (reference sequence). V shed 0 bases and J shed 0 bases, with 7 bases lying between them. The CDR3 consists of 16 residues. In DNA, the CDR3 is TGTGCCAGCAGCTTGGGGGGGATCTCTGGGGCCAACGTCCTGACTTTC. As protein: CASSLGGISGANVLTF.

This clonotype was counted only a few times. The chain employs TRBV6-1 and TRBJ2-7; TRBD1 agrees at 7 bases. Germline V lookup: CDR1 MNHNS, CDR2 SASEGT. This CDR3 comprises 16 residues. Losses at the gene ends were 6 bases for V and 5 bases for J; bases not matched to a gene: 16. CDR3 protein: CASSALSAGGMDEQYF. For the CDR3, the DNA is TGTGCCAGCAGCGCCCTCTCGGCAGGGGGAATGGACGAGCAGTACTTC.